Listed here are 21 T cell receptor beta chains from one sample, sequenced in a study of T cell repertoires in cytomegalovirus infection. Their specific antigens are unknown. TCRdb independently ran MiXCR on the reads; one entry per CDR3 protein. Of about 480,000 distinct CDR3 sequences listed, 25% to 35% are singletons. The material sequenced was cultured PBMCs, taken from culture after CMV antigen stimulation. These receptors originate from a human donor in good health (CMV status not recorded). Some clones in this sample may be carry-over from other donors' samples.

This clonotype appeared many times. The rearrangement links TRBV19 to TRBJ2-7; 8 bases align to TRBD2. The CDR3 length is 16 residues. CDR1 LNHDA and CDR2 SQIVND come from the germline V gene (reference sequence). J gave up 2 bases and V 3 bases, and 9 bases lay outside the gene matches. The CDR3 region is CASSMLPGGPAYEQYF. The CDR3 nucleotides read TGTGCCAGTAGTATGCTCCCGGGAGGGCCAGCCTACGAGCAGTACTTC.

The rearrangement links TRBV14 to TRBJ2-5, with 7 bases aligning to TRBD2. Germline CDR1 SGHDN, CDR2 FVKESK. The CDR3 is made up of 14 amino acids. V lost 3 bases to trimming and J lost 1 base; unmatched junction nucleotides: 2. CDR3 in amino acids: CASSQAGVQETQYF. The CDR3 DNA is TGTGCCAGCAGCCAGGCGGGGGTCCAAGAGACCCAGTACTTC.

This chain's CDR3 is CASSLGLRQGINQPQHF. DNA for the CDR3: TGTGCCAGCAGTTTAGGATTAAGACAGGGAATTAATCAGCCCCAGCATTTT. V and J are TRBV27 and TRBJ1-5, with 7 bases that match TRBD1. CDR3 length: 17 residues. CDR1 MNHEY and CDR2 SMNVEV come from the germline V gene (reference sequence). After removal of 2 bases from V and 4 bases from J, the junction contained 11 bases not matched to a gene.

The chain links TRBV18 to TRBJ1-2; D may be TRBD1 (5 bases). V was trimmed by 5 bases and J by 3 bases, leaving 10 bases between them. This CDR3 has 13 amino acids. Per germline, CDR1 KGHSH and CDR2 LQKENI. For the CDR3, the DNA is TGTGCCAGCTCAGCGACAGAATACTATGGCTACACCTTC. Protein product: CASSATEYYGYTF.

The genes are TRBV28 and TRBJ2-5; 12 bases line up with TRBD2. The V gene end was trimmed by 8 bases and the J gene end by 3 bases; junction bases not matched to a gene: 13. The CDR3 loop spans 17 amino acids. Germline lookup yields CDR1 MDHEN and CDR2 SYDVKM. The CDR3 spells CASGEPLAGGGEETQYF. Here the CDR3 DNA reads TGTGCCAGCGGAGAACCACTAGCGGGAGGAGGGGAAGAGACCCAGTACTTC.

The CDR3 nucleotides read TGTGCCAGTAGTATTAGCGGGAGTTTGAGCGGGGAGCTGTTTTTT. Its translation: CASSISGSLSGELFF. V gene TRBV19 combines with J gene TRBJ2-2; 9 positions agree with TRBD2. The CDR3 has 15 amino acids. Germline loops: CDR1 LNHDA, CDR2 SQIVND (reference sequence). The J segment lost 7 bases and the V segment lost 3 bases, leaving 6 bases of the junction unmatched.

There are a few counts of this clonotype. The J gene is TRBJ2-7, the V gene TRBV6-7; a weak D match, TRBD1 (7 bases). TRBV6-7 is treated as an ORF (open reading frame) with a function not yet certain. Deletions cut 4 bases from V and 3 bases from J, with 16 bases between. This CDR3 region has 15 residues. The CDR3 region is CASSFSGGSGYEQYV. CDR3 nucleotide sequence: TGTGCCAGCAGTTTTTCAGGGGGGTCAGGCTACGAGCAGTACGTC.

This rearrangement joins TRBV11-2 to TRBJ2-1; 9 bases align to TRBD2. This CDR3 has 20 residues. The germline gives CDR1 SGHAT, CDR2 FQNNGV. J lost 0 bases, V lost 2 bases, and 14 bases had no gene match. CDR3 coding DNA: TGTGCCAGCAGCTTAAGTTCACTAGGTTGGCGGGAGGGCTCCTACAATGAGCAGTTCTTC. Translated, it gives CASSLSSLGWREGSYNEQFF. Full variable domain (rest looked up from reference TRBV11-2 and TRBJ2-1): EAGVAQSPRYKIIEKRQSVAFWCNPISGHATLYWYQQILGQGPKLLIQFQNNGVVDDSQLPKDRFSAERLKGVDSTLKIQPAKLEDSAVYLCASSLSSLGWREGSYNEQFFGPGTRLTVL.

The rearrangement joins TRBV24-1 to TRBJ2-5; D is unclear. The CDR3 loop spans 12 amino acids. Germline V gives CDR1 KGHDR, CDR2 SFDVKD. V shed 0 bases and J shed 5 bases, with 3 bases lying between them. CDR3 DNA sequence: TGTGCCACCAGTGATTTGCTTGAGACCCAGTACTTC. It specifies CATSDLLETQYF.

The chain combines TRBV11-2 with TRBJ2-3; TRBD1 agrees at 7 bases. This CDR3 contains 16 residues. The ends lost 3 bases at V and 5 bases at J; junction bases unmatched: 11. The germline gives CDR1 SGHAT, CDR2 FQNNGV. The CDR3 sequence: CASSFYRYRGLDTQYF. The CDR3 region has the DNA TGTGCCAGCAGCTTCTACCGGTACAGGGGTCTAGATACGCAGTATTTT. Together with reference TRBV11-2 and TRBJ2-3, the CDR3 gives the full variable domain: EAGVAQSPRYKIIEKRQSVAFWCNPISGHATLYWYQQILGQGPKLLIQFQNNGVVDDSQLPKDRFSAERLKGVDSTLKIQPAKLEDSAVYLCASSFYRYRGLDTQYFGPGTRLTVL.

This clonotype was recorded many times. The rearrangement joins TRBV7-2 to TRBJ2-1; TRBD2 matches at 14 bases. Germline trimming cut 5 bases from V and 10 bases from J; bases unmatched to any gene: 7. The length of the CDR3 is 15 residues. Germline V lookup: CDR1 SGHTA, CDR2 FQGNSA. The CDR3 region has the DNA TGTGCCAGCAGCCCACGACTAGCGGGAGGGGAAGAGCAGTTCTTC. The encoded protein is CASSPRLAGGEEQFF.

The chain combines TRBV7-9 with TRBJ2-7; D uncertain. Germline assignment: CDR1 SEHNR and CDR2 FQNEAQ (reference sequence). The CDR3 has 14 residues. The V end was cut by 5 bases, the J end by 2 bases, with 13 bases between. The CDR3 DNA reads TGTGCCAGCAGCCCCGGCCCACCCCCCTACGAGCAGTACTTC. Encoded protein: CASSPGPPPYEQYF.

This clonotype was recorded a few times. J is TRBJ2-1 and V is TRBV7-2; 13 nucleotides align to TRBD2. Trimming cost V 7 bases and J 0 bases; bases outside gene matches: 9. Germline V gives CDR1 SGHTA, CDR2 FQGNSA. CDR3 size: 18 residues. CDR3 in DNA: TGTGCCAGCACCCCGGGACTAGCGGGATGGGGCTCCTACAATGAGCAGTTCTTC. Its protein product is CASTPGLAGWGSYNEQFF. The full variable domain, in which reference TRBV7-2 and TRBJ2-1 provide the parts outside the CDR3, is GAGVSQSPSNKVTEKGKDVELRCDPISGHTALYWYRQSLGQGLEFLIYFQGNSAPDKSGLPSDRFSAERTGGSVSTLTIQRTQQEDSAVYLCASTPGLAGWGSYNEQFFGPGTRLTVL.

This clonotype was counted only a few times. The rearrangement links TRBV19 to TRBJ1-5; 7 nucleotides line up with TRBD1. Germline V CDR1 and CDR2: LNHDA, SQIVND (reference sequence). The V gene end was trimmed by 5 bases and the J gene end by 6 bases; junction bases not matched to a gene: 16. The length of the CDR3 is 17 residues. DNA of the CDR3: TGTGCCAGTAGTTTATCGGGACAGAGCGTTACGGGTCAGCCCCAGCATTTT. This gives the protein CASSLSGQSVTGQPQHF.

The sample holds one count of this clonotype. V gene TRBV11-3 combines with J gene TRBJ1-1; 8 nucleotides align to TRBD1. CDR1 and CDR2 from the germline V gene are SGHNT and YENEEA. The CDR3 is 14 amino acids. Losses at the gene ends were 5 bases for V and 1 base for J; bases not matched to a gene: 3. In nucleotides, the CDR3 is TGTGCCAGCAGCGCCGGGACAGGGAACACTGAAGCTTTCTTT. This translates into CASSAGTGNTEAFF.

This clonotype was seen a single time. CDR3 sequence (DNA): TGTGCCAGCTCAGGCACGACTAGAAATGAGCAGTTCTTC. It specifies CASSGTTRNEQFF. V and J are TRBV6-2 or TRBV6-3 and TRBJ2-1; the D gene is possibly TRBD2 (6 bases). The CDR3 has 13 residues. Germline V lookup: CDR1 MNHEY, CDR2 SVGEGT. V lost 8 bases and J 7 bases, leaving 15 bases between the germline ends.

This clonotype has only a few counts. The CDR3 is CASSGARETQYF. The CDR3 DNA reads TGTGCCAGCAGCGGAGCCAGAGAGACCCAGTACTTC. The chain uses TRBV9 and TRBJ2-5, with unresolved D. This CDR3 comprises 12 residues. Trimming pared 3 bases from V and 4 bases from J, leaving 7 bases between. Germline V gene lookup returns CDR1 SGDLS and CDR2 YYNGEE.

This clonotype appeared a few times. The V call is TRBV20-1, the J call TRBJ2-3; tentative D call: TRBD2 (5 bases). V was clipped by 5 bases and J by 4 bases, with 19 bases between them. CDR1 DFQATT and CDR2 SNEGSKA come from the germline V gene (reference sequence). This CDR3 spans 15 amino acids. CDR3 DNA sequence: TGCAGTGCTCTCCGAAAGCCAGAGGGTCCAGATACGCAGTATTTT. Encoded protein: CSALRKPEGPDTQYF.

The chain's CDR3 is CASSEDGRIGYTF. The CDR3 region has the DNA TGTGCCAGCAGTGAAGATGGGAGGATTGGCTACACCTTC. The chain links TRBV6-2 or TRBV6-3 to TRBJ1-2; D unclear. Germline loops: CDR1 MNHEY, CDR2 SVGEGT. Deletions cut 5 bases from V and 7 bases from J, with 14 bases between. The CDR3 length is 13 residues.

This sequence joins TRBV5-6 and TRBJ1-6, with 7 bases lining up with TRBD1. Germline V gives CDR1 SGHDT, CDR2 YYEEEE. With V trimmed by 3 bases and J by 4 bases, 10 bases remained unmatched. The CDR3 is made up of 17 amino acids. The CDR3 region has the DNA TGTGCCAGCAGCTCAGGACAGGCTGGGGCTTATAATTCACCCCTCCACTTT. It specifies CASSSGQAGAYNSPLHF. The variable domain in full, with the rest retrieved from reference TRBV5-6 and TRBJ1-6, is DAGVTQSPTHLIKTRGQQVTLRCSPKSGHDTVSWYQQALGQGPQFIFQYYEEEERQRGNFPDRFSGHQFPNYSSELNVNALLLGDSALYLCASSSGQAGAYNSPLHFGNGTRLTVT.

The sample holds a few counts of this clonotype. The chain combines TRBV12-3 or TRBV12-4 with TRBJ2-1; 14 nucleotides line up with TRBD2. The CDR3 extends over 16 amino acids. Trimming cost V 5 bases and J 8 bases; bases outside gene matches: 8. The CDR3, as DNA: TGTGCCAGCAGTCTGGGACTAGCGGGAGTCTTGGATGAGCAGTTCTTC. This encodes CASSLGLAGVLDEQFF.